These T cell receptor beta chains were read from a single sample in a study of cytomegalovirus exposure and HLA in healthy donors. Only in-frame clones appear in the TCRdb table, and some are missing; sequencing was by immunoSEQ multiplex PCR. The repertoire holds about 120,000 clones, roughly 69% seen once, with roughly 10% in the top ten. The specimen was PBMCs. Receptors were obtained from a woman in her thirties or forties in good health and CMV-seropositive. The CDR3 runs from the conserved cysteine through the conserved F or W. A D gene is named only where the DNA matches it firmly. Some rows mark clone size as missing; the rest say once, few, many or name a class of expanded clone.

D gene: .; clone size: .; V gene: TRBV9; J gene: TRBJ2-3; CDR3 protein: CASSVSLARSSTDTQYF; CDR3 DNA: TGTGCCAGCAGCGTAAGTCTAGCGAGGTCTAGCACAGATACGCAGTATTTT
D gene: TRBD2; clone size: .; V gene: TRBV7-2; J gene: TRBJ2-5; CDR3 protein: CASSSGLAGAGEQYF; CDR3 DNA: TGTGCCAGCAGTTCGGGACTAGCGGGAGCGGGGGAGCAGTACTTC
D gene: .; clone size: .; V gene: TRBV11-2; J gene: TRBJ2-7; CDR3 protein: CASSETRRSYEQYF; CDR3 DNA: TGTGCCAGCAGCGAGACGCGGCGCTCTTACGAGCAGTACTTC
D gene: .; clone size: few; V gene: TRBV7-9; J gene: TRBJ1-4; CDR3 protein: CASSSGEDEKLFF; CDR3 DNA: TGTGCCAGCAGCTCAGGGGAAGATGAAAAACTGTTTTTT
D gene: .; clone size: .; V gene: TRBV4-2; J gene: TRBJ2-3; CDR3 protein: CASSQVFGMGTDTQYF; CDR3 DNA: TGTGCCAGCAGCCAAGTTTTCGGGATGGGGACAGATACGCAGTATTTT
D gene: .; clone size: .; V gene: TRBV27; J gene: TRBJ2-1; CDR3 protein: CASRLGGGYGEQFF; CDR3 DNA: TGTGCCAGCAGGCTGGGCGGGGGCTACGGTGAGCAGTTCTTC
D gene: TRBD1; clone size: once; V gene: TRBV27; J gene: TRBJ1-1; CDR3 protein: CASSSDRVGTEAFF; CDR3 DNA: TGTGCCAGCAGTTCCGACAGGGTCGGCACTGAAGCTTTCTTT
D gene: TRBD1; clone size: .; V gene: TRBV19; J gene: TRBJ1-1; CDR3 protein: CASATGTALNTEAFF; CDR3 DNA: TGTGCCAGCGCTACCGGGACAGCGTTGAACACTGAAGCTTTCTTT
D gene: .; clone size: .; V gene: TRBV7-3; J gene: TRBJ2-7; CDR3 protein: CASSRLSGGEQYF; CDR3 DNA: TGTGCCAGCAGCCGCCTCTCCGGGGGTGAGCAGTACTTC
D gene: TRBD1; clone size: .; V gene: TRBV11-2; J gene: TRBJ1-1; CDR3 protein: CASSLGQGAMNTEAFF; CDR3 DNA: TGTGCCAGCAGCTTAGGTCAGGGGGCCATGAACACTGAAGCTTTCTTT
D gene: .; clone size: .; V gene: TRBV2; J gene: TRBJ1-2; CDR3 protein: CASSEVDYGYTF; CDR3 DNA: TGTGCCAGCAGTGAGGTAGACTATGGCTACACCTTC
D gene: TRBD1; clone size: .; V gene: TRBV7-2; J gene: TRBJ2-5; CDR3 protein: CASSADRGQETQYF; CDR3 DNA: TGTGCCAGCAGCGCGGACAGGGGGCAAGAGACCCAGTACTTC
D gene: .; clone size: .; V gene: TRBV4-3; J gene: TRBJ2-1; CDR3 protein: CASSQDFGEQFF; CDR3 DNA: TGCGCCAGCAGCCAAGATTTCGGTGAGCAGTTCTTC
D gene: TRBD1; clone size: .; V gene: TRBV29-1; J gene: TRBJ2-1; CDR3 protein: CSGGNLGQASNEQFF; CDR3 DNA: TGCAGCGGGGGCAACCTTGGACAGGCGAGCAATGAGCAGTTCTTC
D gene: .; clone size: .; V gene: TRBV5-1; J gene: TRBJ1-1; CDR3 protein: CASQLSGGNTEAFF; CDR3 DNA: TGCGCCAGCCAATTATCCGGGGGAAACACTGAAGCTTTCTTT
D gene: .; clone size: .; V gene: TRBV27; J gene: TRBJ1-1; CDR3 protein: CASSITGFGEAFF; CDR3 DNA: TGTGCCAGCAGTATAACAGGGTTTGGAGAAGCTTTCTTT
D gene: .; clone size: few; V gene: TRBV25-1; J gene: TRBJ2-5; CDR3 protein: CASSESQRAGKETQYF; CDR3 DNA: TGTGCCAGCAGTGAATCCCAGCGAGCAGGGAAAGAGACCCAGTACTTC
D gene: TRBD2; clone size: .; V gene: TRBV2; J gene: TRBJ2-7; CDR3 protein: CASGIAGGPFEQYF; CDR3 DNA: TGTGCCAGCGGAATAGCGGGAGGGCCTTTCGAGCAGTACTTC
D gene: .; clone size: once; V gene: TRBV27; J gene: TRBJ1-1; CDR3 protein: CASSLGLGMNTEAFF; CDR3 DNA: TGTGCCAGCAGTTTGGGACTGGGGATGAACACTGAAGCTTTCTTT
D gene: .; clone size: .; V gene: TRBV30; J gene: TRBJ2-1; CDR3 protein: CAYREGEQFF; CDR3 DNA: TGTGCCTACCGAGAGGGTGAGCAGTTCTTC
D gene: .; clone size: .; V gene: TRBV7-8; J gene: TRBJ1-2; CDR3 protein: CASSLRGREYGYTF; CDR3 DNA: TGTGCCAGCAGCTTAAGGGGCCGGGAGTATGGCTACACCTTC
D gene: .; clone size: .; V gene: TRBV19; J gene: TRBJ2-1; CDR3 protein: CATGGSGNEQFF; CDR3 DNA: TGTGCCACCGGGGGATCGGGAAATGAGCAGTTCTTC
D gene: TRBD2; clone size: .; V gene: TRBV7-9; J gene: TRBJ2-7; CDR3 protein: CASSTSGRDYEQYF; CDR3 DNA: TGTGCCAGCAGCACTAGTGGGAGGGACTACGAGCAGTACTTC
D gene: TRBD1; clone size: .; V gene: TRBV27; J gene: TRBJ2-1; CDR3 protein: CASSLDRVGYNEQFF; CDR3 DNA: TGTGCCAGCAGTTTGGACAGGGTTGGTTACAATGAGCAGTTCTTC
D gene: .; clone size: few; V gene: TRBV28; J gene: TRBJ1-3; CDR3 protein: CASSPRGTYSGNTIYF; CDR3 DNA: TGTGCCAGCAGCCCGAGGGGGACATACTCTGGAAACACCATATATTTT
D gene: .; clone size: .; V gene: TRBV21-1; J gene: TRBJ2-1; CDR3 protein: CASSTPGLAPFSSYNEQFF; CDR3 DNA: TGTGCCAGCAGCACACCGGGACTAGCGCCATTTAGCTCCTACAATGAGCAGTTCTTC
D gene: .; clone size: .; V gene: TRBV6-5; J gene: TRBJ1-5; CDR3 protein: CASSPPPGQPQHF; CDR3 DNA: TGTGCCAGCAGCCCCCCGCCCGGTCAGCCCCAGCATTTT
D gene: TRBD1; clone size: once; V gene: TRBV30; J gene: TRBJ2-3; CDR3 protein: CAWSEQGQGTDTQYF; CDR3 DNA: TGTGCCTGGAGCGAACAAGGACAGGGAACAGATACGCAGTATTTT
D gene: .; clone size: .; V gene: TRBV5-8; J gene: TRBJ1-6; CDR3 protein: CASSFPPAGSPLHF; CDR3 DNA: TGTGCCAGCAGCTTTCCCCCGGCGGGCTCACCCCTCCACTTT
D gene: TRBD1; clone size: .; V gene: TRBV29-1; J gene: TRBJ2-5; CDR3 protein: CSVASRGLSETQYF; CDR3 DNA: TGCAGCGTTGCGAGCAGGGGGCTGAGTGAGACCCAGTACTTC
D gene: TRBD1; clone size: once; V gene: TRBV29-1; J gene: TRBJ1-6; CDR3 protein: CSVTGQVNSPLHF; CDR3 DNA: TGCAGCGTAACTGGACAGGTTAATTCACCCCTCCACTTT
D gene: .; clone size: .; V gene: TRBV7-2; J gene: TRBJ1-1; CDR3 protein: CASSLGGAQNTEAFF; CDR3 DNA: TGTGCCAGCAGCTTAGGTGGGGCCCAAAACACTGAAGCTTTCTTT
D gene: TRBD2; clone size: .; V gene: TRBV7-9; J gene: TRBJ2-1; CDR3 protein: CASSLALAGDYNEQFF; CDR3 DNA: TGTGCCAGCAGCTTAGCACTAGCGGGAGATTACAATGAGCAGTTCTTC
D gene: TRBD2; clone size: .; V gene: TRBV7-3; J gene: TRBJ2-5; CDR3 protein: CASSSGWGGQETQYF; CDR3 DNA: TGTGCCAGCAGCTCTGGGTGGGGGGGTCAAGAGACCCAGTACTTC
D gene: TRBD2; clone size: .; V gene: TRBV9; J gene: TRBJ2-7; CDR3 protein: CASSAGLASTYEQYF; CDR3 DNA: TGTGCCAGCAGCGCCGGACTAGCGTCAACCTACGAGCAGTACTTC
D gene: .; clone size: .; V gene: TRBV6-1; J gene: TRBJ1-1; CDR3 protein: CASSYLELNTEAFF; CDR3 DNA: TGTGCCAGCAGTTATCTGGAGCTGAACACTGAAGCTTTCTTT
D gene: TRBD2; clone size: few; V gene: TRBV27; J gene: TRBJ2-3; CDR3 protein: CASSKIRRGPGGPDTQYF; CDR3 DNA: TGTGCCAGCAGTAAAATTCGGCGTGGGCCGGGGGGGCCAGATACGCAGTATTTT
D gene: .; clone size: .; V gene: TRBV7-8; J gene: TRBJ1-1; CDR3 protein: CASSVIRGTGRGAFF; CDR3 DNA: TGTGCCAGCAGCGTTATCCGGGGGACCGGGAGAGGAGCTTTCTTT
D gene: TRBD2; clone size: .; V gene: TRBV7-2; J gene: TRBJ2-7; CDR3 protein: CASSLGGTSGAYEQYF; CDR3 DNA: TGTGCCAGCAGCTTAGGAGGGACTAGCGGAGCCTACGAGCAGTACTTC
D gene: .; clone size: .; V gene: TRBV5-4; J gene: TRBJ2-7; CDR3 protein: CASSLLAEPYEQYF; CDR3 DNA: TGTGCCAGCAGCTTATTAGCGGAGCCCTACGAGCAGTACTTC
D gene: .; clone size: once; V gene: TRBV6-1; J gene: TRBJ1-4; CDR3 protein: CASSDSSATNEKLFF; CDR3 DNA: TGTGCCAGCAGTGATAGTTCTGCAACTAATGAAAAACTGTTTTTT
D gene: TRBD1; clone size: .; V gene: TRBV5-5; J gene: TRBJ2-7; CDR3 protein: CASAGWDSGTYEQYF; CDR3 DNA: TGTGCCAGCGCTGGGTGGGACAGCGGAACCTACGAGCAGTACTTC
D gene: .; clone size: .; V gene: TRBV28; J gene: TRBJ1-5; CDR3 protein: CASDRTVDQPQHF; CDR3 DNA: TGTGCCAGCGATCGGACAGTCGATCAGCCCCAGCATTTT
D gene: .; clone size: .; V gene: TRBV7-2; J gene: TRBJ2-1; CDR3 protein: CASSHNSGSSYNEQFF; CDR3 DNA: TGTGCCAGCAGTCATAATAGCGGAAGCTCCTACAATGAGCAGTTCTTC
D gene: TRBD1; clone size: .; V gene: TRBV5-1; J gene: TRBJ1-1; CDR3 protein: CASSRSDRGHTFF; CDR3 DNA: TGCGCCAGCAGCCGAAGCGACAGGGGTCATACTTTCTTT
D gene: .; clone size: .; V gene: TRBV5-1; J gene: TRBJ1-1; CDR3 protein: CASSPDGPRLGDTEAFF; CDR3 DNA: TGCGCCAGCAGCCCCGATGGACCCAGGTTAGGGGACACTGAAGCTTTCTTT
D gene: .; clone size: few; V gene: TRBV5-6; J gene: TRBJ2-1; CDR3 protein: CASSLGAIIWWDSSNEQFF; CDR3 DNA: TGTGCCAGCAGCTTGGGGGCCATTATTTGGTGGGACTCCAGCAATGAGCAGTTCTTC
D gene: .; clone size: .; V gene: TRBV7-3; J gene: TRBJ1-1; CDR3 protein: CASSLGGVYTEAFF; CDR3 DNA: TGTGCCAGCAGCTTGGGCGGGGTGTACACTGAAGCTTTCTTT
D gene: TRBD1; clone size: few; V gene: TRBV29-1; J gene: TRBJ1-1; CDR3 protein: CSVGAKGGNVNTEAFF; CDR3 DNA: TGCAGCGTGGGGGCCAAAGGGGGCAATGTGAACACTGAAGCTTTCTTT
D gene: TRBD1; clone size: .; V gene: TRBV11-2; J gene: TRBJ1-1; CDR3 protein: CASSLVSKGLRGRFTEAFF; CDR3 DNA: TGTGCCAGCAGCTTAGTTTCAAAAGGTCTCAGGGGGCGCTTCACTGAAGCTTTCTTT
D gene: TRBD2; clone size: .; V gene: TRBV13; J gene: TRBJ2-1; CDR3 protein: CASSLIVAGARNEQFF; CDR3 DNA: TGTGCCAGCAGCTTAATAGTAGCGGGAGCCAGGAATGAGCAGTTCTTC